The rows below give T cell receptor beta chains drawn from one sample of a study of blood T cell repertoires in COVID-19. TCRdb's table, derived via immunoSEQ multiplex PCR, lists solely in-frame clones and lacks some. The sample lists 350,000 or so clones; around 88% were seen once. The sequencing sample was made of peripheral blood. Receptors were obtained from a woman aged 30 to 39 with COVID-19, enrolled during active disease. Both conserved end residues are part of each CDR3. Each record gives: V gene, CDR3 length, D gene, J gene, clone size, CDR3 DNA, CDR3 protein. D genes are given only for firm matches. Clone size, where shown, is once, few, many, or a class for clones that have expanded.

V: TRBV30
length: 13
D: TRBD1
J: TRBJ2-7
size: .
DNA: TGTGCCTGGATTCGGGACAGGGGCTACGAGCAGTACTTC
CDR3: CAWIRDRGYEQYF

V: TRBV5-1
length: 17
D: .
J: TRBJ2-3
size: .
DNA: TGCGCCAGCAGCACCGATCGCAGGGGTACCCACACAGATACGCAGTATTTT
CDR3: CASSTDRRGTHTDTQYF

V: TRBV5-1
length: 17
D: .
J: TRBJ1-5
size: .
DNA: TGCGCCAGCAGCTTTGGGGCGGGGGGAGTCCCTTGGAGGCCCCAGCATTTT
CDR3: CASSFGAGGVPWRPQHF

V: TRBV7-9
length: 18
D: TRBD2
J: TRBJ2-2
size: .
DNA: TGTGCCAGCAGCCCCCGACTAGCGGGGGACTTTAACACCGGGGAGCTGTTTTTT
CDR3: CASSPRLAGDFNTGELFF

V: TRBV4-1
length: 14
D: .
J: TRBJ1-1
size: .
DNA: TGCGCCAGCAGCCTGCGGGGGATGAACACTGAAGCTTTCTTT
CDR3: CASSLRGMNTEAFF

V: TRBV5-1
length: 15
D: .
J: TRBJ2-7
size: .
DNA: TGCGCCAGCAGCTTGGAACAGGGTGGTTCCGACGAGCAGTACTTC
CDR3: CASSLEQGGSDEQYF

V: TRBV10-3
length: 13
D: TRBD1
J: TRBJ1-2
size: .
DNA: TGTGCCATCAGTGAAGGGGGCGCCTGGGGCTACACCTTC
CDR3: CAISEGGAWGYTF

V: TRBV28
length: 13
D: .
J: TRBJ1-1
size: .
DNA: TGTGCCAGCAGTTTGACAGGAATGGGTGAAGCTTTCTTT
CDR3: CASSLTGMGEAFF

V: TRBV15
length: 16
D: TRBD1
J: TRBJ1-3
size: .
DNA: TGTGCCACCAGCAGAGGACAGGGGGGTTCCGGAAACACCATATATTTT
CDR3: CATSRGQGGSGNTIYF

V: TRBV5-1
length: 15
D: .
J: TRBJ2-3
size: .
DNA: TGCGCCTCCCAATTGGGGGGACGAAGCACAGATACGCAGTATTTT
CDR3: CASQLGGRSTDTQYF

V: TRBV7-2
length: 13
D: .
J: TRBJ2-7
size: .
DNA: TGTGCCAGCAGTGGGGAAGGGGCCAACGAGCAGTACTTC
CDR3: CASSGEGANEQYF

V: TRBV5-3
length: 15
D: .
J: TRBJ1-4
size: .
DNA: TGTGCCAGAAGCTTGGAAACGGGGGGAAGCGAAAAACTGTTTTTT
CDR3: CARSLETGGSEKLFF

V: TRBV6-5
length: 11
D: .
J: TRBJ1-1
size: once
DNA: TGTGCCAGCGTCAGGGGCACTGAAGCTTTCTTT
CDR3: CASVRGTEAFF

V: TRBV7-9
length: 16
D: TRBD2
J: TRBJ2-1
size: .
DNA: TGTGCCAGCAGCCCAAAGGTCTCGGGGGGACACAATGAGCAGTTCTTC
CDR3: CASSPKVSGGHNEQFF

V: TRBV11-2
length: 17
D: .
J: TRBJ2-2
size: .
DNA: TGTGCCAGCAGTCTTCGGGGGGGACAGGGGAACACCGGGGAGCTGTTTTTT
CDR3: CASSLRGGQGNTGELFF

V: TRBV5-1
length: 16
D: TRBD2
J: TRBJ2-3
size: .
DNA: TGCGCCAGCAGCCTCGGACTAGCGGGGGCGGGGGATACGCAGTATTTT
CDR3: CASSLGLAGAGDTQYF

V: TRBV28
length: 14
D: TRBD1
J: TRBJ1-5
size: .
DNA: TGTGCCAGCAGTCCTCCAGGGGGCAATCTGCCCCAGCATTTT
CDR3: CASSPPGGNLPQHF

V: TRBV7-3
length: 13
D: .
J: TRBJ1-1
size: .
DNA: TGTGCCAGCAGCCCGGGTGGGAACACTGAAGCTTTCTTT
CDR3: CASSPGGNTEAFF

V: TRBV3-1/TRBV3-2
length: 13
D: .
J: TRBJ1-2
size: .
DNA: TGTGCCAGCAGCCCCCAGGTCGGGGATGGCTACACCTTC
CDR3: CASSPQVGDGYTF

V: TRBV19
length: 14
D: .
J: TRBJ1-4
size: .
DNA: TGTGCCAGTACCTGGGGCAGGGGCGGTGAAAAACTGTTTTTT
CDR3: CASTWGRGGEKLFF

V: TRBV18
length: 16
D: TRBD2
J: TRBJ2-1
size: .
DNA: TGTGCCAGCTCACCACCTCCTAGCGGGGGTAATAATGAGCAGTTCTTC
CDR3: CASSPPPSGGNNEQFF

V: TRBV6-6
length: 15
D: TRBD1
J: TRBJ1-2
size: .
DNA: TGTGCCAGCAGCGAGACAGGGGAAACTAACTATGGCTACACCTTC
CDR3: CASSETGETNYGYTF

V: TRBV24-1
length: 13
D: TRBD1
J: TRBJ2-7
size: .
DNA: TGTGCCACCAGTGGGGACAGGGGGCGCGAGCAGTACTTC
CDR3: CATSGDRGREQYF

V: TRBV5-6
length: 16
D: .
J: TRBJ2-3
size: once
DNA: TGTGCCAGCAGCCGGCCCGGCGGGAAAAGCACAGATACGCAGTATTTT
CDR3: CASSRPGGKSTDTQYF

V: TRBV5-6
length: 16
D: .
J: TRBJ2-2
size: .
DNA: TGTGCCAGCAGCTTGGCTGTGACAGGGAACACCGGGGAGCTGTTTTTT
CDR3: CASSLAVTGNTGELFF

V: TRBV7-9
length: 15
D: .
J: TRBJ2-1
size: .
DNA: TGTGCCAGCAGCGTATGGACTGGCTCCTACAATGAGCAGTTCTTC
CDR3: CASSVWTGSYNEQFF

V: TRBV6-5
length: 11
D: .
J: TRBJ1-1
size: .
DNA: TGTGCCAGCAGTCGGAACACTGAAGCTTTCTTT
CDR3: CASSRNTEAFF

V: TRBV30
length: 16
D: TRBD1
J: TRBJ2-7
size: once
DNA: TGTGCCTGGAGTGGACCAGGGACAGGTCCCTCCTACGAGCAGTACTTC
CDR3: CAWSGPGTGPSYEQYF

V: TRBV4-2
length: 16
D: TRBD1
J: TRBJ1-2
size: .
DNA: TGTGCCAGCAGCCAAGATTTCCGTACAGGGGGAGGTGGCTACACCTTC
CDR3: CASSQDFRTGGGGYTF

V: TRBV4-3
length: 17
D: .
J: TRBJ2-3
size: .
DNA: TGCGCCAGCAGCCAAGCTCTCGGGGGAGAGAGCACAGATACGCAGTATTTT
CDR3: CASSQALGGESTDTQYF

V: TRBV6-2/TRBV6-3
length: 18
D: TRBD2
J: TRBJ2-7
size: .
DNA: TGTGCCAGCAGTTTTTCCAGCGGGGTCGACTCCCTCTCTTACGAGCAGTACTTC
CDR3: CASSFSSGVDSLSYEQYF

V: TRBV27
length: 15
D: TRBD1
J: TRBJ1-3
size: .
DNA: TGTGCCAGCAGCCCTCAGGGGGCGGCTGGAAACACCATATATTTT
CDR3: CASSPQGAAGNTIYF

V: TRBV6-4
length: 16
D: .
J: TRBJ2-3
size: .
DNA: TGTGCCAGCAGTGACCTAGGGGGGGGCAGTGAGGATACGCAGTATTTT
CDR3: CASSDLGGGSEDTQYF

V: TRBV2
length: 13
D: .
J: TRBJ1-2
size: .
DNA: TGTGCCAGCAGTACAGACAGGAACTATGGCTACACCTTC
CDR3: CASSTDRNYGYTF

V: TRBV5-4
length: 17
D: TRBD2
J: TRBJ2-3
size: .
DNA: TGTGCCAGCAGCTTGGAAAGCGGGACTAGCGGCACAGATACGCAGTATTTT
CDR3: CASSLESGTSGTDTQYF

V: TRBV7-6
length: 16
D: .
J: TRBJ1-4
size: .
DNA: TGTGCCAGCAGCTTAGCGGGCAGTCTTTCTAATGAAAAACTGTTTTTT
CDR3: CASSLAGSLSNEKLFF

V: TRBV28
length: 12
D: .
J: TRBJ2-2
size: .
DNA: TGTGCCAGCAGCCAGACTCCGGAGGAGCTGTTTTTT
CDR3: CASSQTPEELFF

V: TRBV7-9
length: 14
D: .
J: TRBJ1-1
size: .
DNA: TGTGCCAGCAGCCAGGGGCGAATGAACACTGAAGCTTTCTTT
CDR3: CASSQGRMNTEAFF

V: TRBV7-2
length: 17
D: .
J: TRBJ2-5
size: once
DNA: TGTGCCAGCAGCTTAGGAGGAGGAGGGGCCTATAAGAGAACCCAGTACTTC
CDR3: CASSLGGGGAYKRTQYF

V: TRBV9
length: 11
D: .
J: TRBJ2-1
size: .
DNA: TGTGCCAGCAGCCGACAGAATGAGCAGTTCTTC
CDR3: CASSRQNEQFF

V: TRBV4-1
length: 11
D: .
J: TRBJ2-7
size: .
DNA: TGCGCCAGCAGCCAAGATAGCGAGCAGTACTTC
CDR3: CASSQDSEQYF

V: TRBV5-5
length: 15
D: .
J: TRBJ2-2
size: .
DNA: TGTGCCAGCACCCTGACCAGGGCGAACACCGGGGAGCTGTTTTTT
CDR3: CASTLTRANTGELFF

V: TRBV19
length: 13
D: .
J: TRBJ1-6
size: .
DNA: TGTGCCAGTAGTATATCAGAGGGTTCACCCCTCCACTTT
CDR3: CASSISEGSPLHF

V: TRBV21-1
length: 16
D: .
J: TRBJ2-4
size: .
DNA: TGTGCCAGCACCCCTGCGTCAAACCTAGCCAAAAACATTCAGTACTTC
CDR3: CASTPASNLAKNIQYF

V: TRBV2
length: 16
D: TRBD2
J: TRBJ2-3
size: .
DNA: TGTGCCAGCAGCGCTACTAGCGGGGAGGGGACAGATACGCAGTATTTT
CDR3: CASSATSGEGTDTQYF